Listed below are T cell receptor beta chains from one sample, sequenced in a study of cytomegalovirus exposure and HLA in healthy donors. Repertoires were generated with immunoSEQ multiplex PCR, while TCRdb's copy carries only in-frame clones and drops some. The table lists roughly 73,000 clones. Material for sequencing was PBMCs. Receptors originate from a middle-aged man in good health and CMV-seropositive. Each CDR3 is given with its conserved first and last residue.

TRBV13	TRBJ2-1	CASSRPGGRNEQFF
TRBV19	TRBJ1-5	CASSMADQPQHF
TRBV7-8	TRBJ1-5	CASSLTGTGVMSNQPQHF
TRBV27	TRBJ1-2	CASSSEQGVGYTF
TRBV10-3	TRBJ1-2	CAISEGGARGDGYTF
TRBV4-1	TRBJ1-5	CASSQDGRTGYNQPQHF
TRBV7-8	TRBJ1-2	CASSPQRQGLYGYTF
TRBV2	TRBJ1-6	CASSGQEYSPLHF
TRBV4-1	TRBJ1-1	CASSQPGTAAFF
TRBV25-1	TRBJ1-2	CASSGGKYGYTF
TRBV5-6	TRBJ1-2	CASSRTRTGGFGYTF
TRBV9	TRBJ2-2	CASSVAKGGISGELFF
TRBV5-4	TRBJ1-2	CASSHSGEGGGGYTF
TRBV5-1	TRBJ1-2	CASSLEVTGWDYGYTF
TRBV5-1	TRBJ1-1	CASSLAVSGGTEAFF
TRBV18	TRBJ1-1	CASSLLLDRDTEAFF
TRBV6-4	TRBJ1-6	CASSGQAYNSPLHF
TRBV6-5	TRBJ1-5	CASSPFDRVNQPQHF
TRBV5-4	TRBJ1-4	CASSLGGGEKLFF
TRBV2	TRBJ1-1	CARGGAAEAFF
TRBV29-1	TRBJ1-2	CSVTGTGSMYGYTF
TRBV19	TRBJ1-1	CASSSGTGWDTEAFF
TRBV5-1	TRBJ1-2	CASSPPAGAYGYTF
TRBV6-1	TRBJ1-2	CASSQGALNYGYTF
TRBV5-1	TRBJ1-1	CASSITQGLNTEAFF
TRBV5-6	TRBJ1-2	CASSPNRQAGTF
TRBV19	TRBJ1-2	CASSMERDSYGYTF
TRBV6-5	TRBJ1-6	CASSFDGSSYNSPLHF
TRBV6-5	TRBJ1-4	CASSYAGQFDEKLFF
TRBV19	TRBJ1-4	CASSPRDRPGEQLFF
TRBV18	TRBJ1-1	CASSLTQGNTEAFF
TRBV27	TRBJ2-6	CASSPGRAGANVLTF
TRBV11-2	TRBJ1-1	CASSLEVDTEAFF
TRBV15	TRBJ1-1	CATSRDYGRGDTEAFF
TRBV14	TRBJ1-2	CASSRAPGAFYGYTF
TRBV19	TRBJ2-2	CASSMGLAKTTGELFF
TRBV2	TRBJ2-3	CASSPTGGTDTQYF
TRBV7-9	TRBJ1-4	CASSSGTLNEKLFF
TRBV6-1	TRBJ2-7	CASSVTAAYEQYF
TRBV6-1	TRBJ1-2	CASSVTGGLGYTF
TRBV5-1	TRBJ2-5	CASSLQGARETQYF
TRBV7-3	TRBJ2-2	CASAISQGKNTGELFF